What follows are 27 T cell receptor beta chains derived from one specimen sequenced in a study of radiotherapy plus CTLA-4 blockade in lung cancer. The method was immunoSEQ multiplex PCR; TCRdb's version includes in-frame clones alone and lacks a portion of them. The sample contains 70,000 to 90,000 clones, around 76% of which appear only once. Sequences were derived from peripheral blood, sampled from a patient treated with radiotherapy plus ipilimumab. These receptors were collected from a human donor with non-small cell lung cancer whose response to radiotherapy plus ipilimumab could not be evaluated. Some clones in this sample may be carry-over from other donors' samples.

J is TRBJ1-6 and V is TRBV6-5; 11 bases match TRBD1. CDR1 MNHEY and CDR2 SVGAGI come from the germline V gene. V was clipped by 10 bases and J by 7 bases; unmatched bases: 3. This CDR3 has 13 residues. The CDR3 region has the DNA TGTGCCACTGGGACAGGGGGGAATTCACCCCTCCACTTT. This codes for CATGTGGNSPLHF.

This chain joins TRBV5-1 and TRBJ1-2; TRBD1 aligns across 7 bases. Germline CDR1 and CDR2: SGHRS and YFSETQ. The CDR3 totals 16 residues. The V segment lost 1 base and the J segment 6 bases; nucleotides outside the gene matches: 12. DNA for the CDR3: TGCGCCAGCAGCTTGAGCCCGACAGGGTATTTTGATGGCTACACCTTC. Amino acid sequence: CASSLSPTGYFDGYTF.

The V and J genes are TRBV30 and TRBJ2-1, with 7 nucleotides matching TRBD1. The germline CDR1 and CDR2 sequences are GTSNPN and SVGIG (reference sequence). V lost 5 bases, J lost 3 bases, and 7 bases stayed unmatched. The CDR3 extends over 14 amino acids. CDR3 region: CAWVDRVIYNEQFF. The CDR3 DNA is TGTGCCTGGGTCGACAGGGTAATCTACAATGAGCAGTTCTTC.

This CDR3 reads CASSPPGTGERQPQHF. CDR3 in DNA: TGTGCCAGCAGTCCCCCTGGGACAGGGGAGCGTCAGCCCCAGCATTTT. The J gene is TRBJ1-5, the V gene TRBV28; 10 positions agree with TRBD1. Germline V gives CDR1 MDHEN, CDR2 SYDVKM. With V trimmed by 5 bases and J by 6 bases, 10 bases remained unmatched. This CDR3 is built from 16 residues.

The J gene is TRBJ2-5, the V gene TRBV7-3, with 7 bases that match TRBD2. The CDR3 loop spans 15 amino acids. Germline lookup yields CDR1 SGHTA and CDR2 FQGTGA. Unmatched junction bases numbered 11, after V lost 5 bases and J lost 5 bases. CDR3 protein: CASSPSFSGYETQYF. CDR3 nucleotides: TGTGCCAGCAGCCCGTCCTTTAGCGGGTACGAGACCCAGTACTTC.

The chain employs TRBV5-1 and TRBJ1-4; 9 bases map to TRBD1. Germline V gene data show CDR1 as SGHRS and CDR2 as YFSETQ. The CDR3 loop spans 15 amino acids. Trimming took 3 bases from V and 7 from J; bases not matched to a gene: 7. CDR3 sequence: CASSSSGTGSEKLFF. The CDR3 nucleotides are TGCGCCAGCAGCTCATCCGGGACAGGGTCTGAAAAACTGTTTTTT.

This rearrangement joins TRBV6-5 to TRBJ2-2; TRBD1 matches at 9 bases. Per the germline V gene, CDR1 is MNHEY and CDR2 is SVGAGI. Trimming at V came to 5 bases and at J to 6 bases, leaving 7 bases not matched to a gene. The CDR3 extends over 15 amino acids. The CDR3 DNA reads TGTGCCAGCAGTGCCTGGACAGGGGCGGCCGGGGAGCTGTTTTTT. Residues: CASSAWTGAAGELFF.

The genes are TRBV19 and TRBJ1-4, with 7 nucleotides matching TRBD1. Germline V gives CDR1 LNHDA, CDR2 SQIVND (reference sequence). V shed 3 bases and J 3 bases; nucleotides not matched to a gene: 4. This CDR3 has 15 amino acids. CDR3 region: CASSIGGQPNEKLFF. The CDR3 DNA is TGTGCCAGTAGTATCGGGGGACAGCCTAATGAAAAACTGTTTTTT.

The chain couples TRBV7-6 to TRBJ1-1; 12 bases are shared with TRBD1. There are 16 residues in the CDR3. V dropped 4 bases and J dropped 6; count of bases not matched to a gene: 9. Germline loops: CDR1 SGHVS, CDR2 FNYEAQ. In nucleotides, the CDR3 is TGTGCCAGCAGCTGGGTTGGGACAGGGGGCATGTCTGAAGCTTTCTTT. It codes for CASSWVGTGGMSEAFF. The whole variable domain, filled in from reference TRBV7-6 and TRBJ1-1, reads GAGVSQSPRYKVTKRGQDVALRCDPISGHVSLYWYRQALGQGPEFLTYFNYEAQQDKSGLPNDRFSAERPEGSISTLTIQRTEQRDSAMYRCASSWVGTGGMSEAFFGQGTRLTVV.

The V call is TRBV28, the J call TRBJ1-2; D perhaps matches TRBD1 (5 bases). The CDR3 length is 16 residues. Trimming removed 4 bases at V and 6 bases at J, with 21 bases between. Germline V gene data show CDR1 as MDHEN and CDR2 as SYDVKM. The CDR3 here is CASSSLRGRGSDGYTF. DNA of the CDR3: TGTGCCAGCAGTTCTCTCAGAGGGAGGGGTTCGGATGGCTACACCTTC.

This clone has more than one count but fewer than ten. This specimen includes other DNA sequences encoding the same CDR3. This chain connects TRBV7-8 to TRBJ2-5, with D unresolved. CDR1 SGHVS and CDR2 FQNEAQ come from the germline V gene. Trimming shortened V by 1 base and J by 4 bases, and 7 bases separated the two germline ends. This CDR3 spans 13 amino acids. Here the CDR3 DNA reads TGTGCCAGCAGCTTAGTAGGAGCAGAGACCCAGTACTTC. Translated: CASSLVGAETQYF.

The chain is built from TRBV28 and TRBJ1-2; D unresolved. V dropped 5 bases and J dropped 4 bases, with 17 bases sitting between them. CDR1 and CDR2 from the germline V gene are MDHEN and SYDVKM. This CDR3 is built from 15 residues. The CDR3 DNA sequence: TGTGCCAGCAGTCTCGGAGCAGGCGGGAGCTATGGCTACACCTTC. Amino acids: CASSLGAGGSYGYTF.

This chain uses TRBV6-4 with TRBJ1-1; TRBD1 might be the D (5 bases). This CDR3 spans 14 amino acids. The germline CDR1 and CDR2 sequences are MRHNA and SNTAGT. Trimming took off 2 bases at V and 4 bases at J, with 11 bases between the two ends. CDR3 region: CASSDHGGSTEAFF. The CDR3 DNA reads TGTGCCAGCAGTGACCACGGGGGTTCCACTGAAGCTTTCTTT.

This chain joins TRBV5-1 and TRBJ1-6; 8 nucleotides line up with TRBD1. Germline loops: CDR1 SGHRS, CDR2 YFSETQ. The CDR3 consists of 17 residues. Germline trimming cut 1 base from V and 7 bases from J; bases unmatched to any gene: 10. CDR3 sequence reads: CASSLYRTGISNSPLHF. CDR3 nucleotides: TGCGCCAGCAGCTTGTACAGGACAGGGATTTCCAATTCACCCCTCCACTTT.

This chain links TRBV27 with TRBJ2-5, with a tentative D call TRBD1 (5 bases). Germline V gene data show CDR1 as MNHEY and CDR2 as SMNVEV (reference sequence). V was shortened by 0 bases and J by 5 bases, with 13 bases between the two germline ends. This CDR3 spans 15 amino acids. The CDR3: CASSLSAQGRETQYF. The DNA for the CDR3 is TGTGCCAGCAGTTTATCTGCCCAGGGAAGGGAGACCCAGTACTTC.

The rearrangement links TRBV7-2 to TRBJ1-2; D is unresolved. Trimming removed 3 bases at V and 4 bases at J, with 9 bases between. From germline, CDR1 is SGHTA and CDR2 FQGNSA. The length of the CDR3 is 13 residues. CDR3 region: CASSFQWSYGYTF. CDR3 nucleotides: TGTGCCAGCAGCTTTCAGTGGTCCTATGGCTACACCTTC. Using reference TRBV7-2 and TRBJ1-2 for the parts outside the CDR3, the full variable domain is GAGVSQSPSNKVTEKGKDVELRCDPISGHTALYWYRQSLGQGLEFLIYFQGNSAPDKSGLPSDRFSAERTGGSVSTLTIQRTQQEDSAVYLCASSFQWSYGYTFGSGTRLTVV.

In this sample, this clone turned up once. V usage is TRBV6-5 and J usage is TRBJ2-3, with D uncertain. This CDR3 has 11 residues. With 6 bases removed from V and 5 bases from J, the gap between germline ends came to 6 bases. The germline CDR1 and CDR2 sequences are MNHEY and SVGAGI. The CDR3: CASRFQDTQYF. CDR3 DNA: TGTGCCAGCAGATTCCAAGATACGCAGTATTTT.

This clone occurred a few times. This sequence joins TRBV5-4 and TRBJ1-2, with 10 bases that match TRBD1. Germline V gene data show CDR1 as SGHNT and CDR2 as YYREEE (reference sequence). Germline trimming cut 2 bases from V and 1 base from J; bases unmatched to any gene: 5. This CDR3 is built from 16 residues. CDR3 bases: TGTGCCAGCAGCTTTGACGGACAGGGGGTTAACTATGGCTACACCTTC. It yields the protein CASSFDGQGVNYGYTF.

The V call is TRBV4-2, the J call TRBJ2-1; 7 bases fit TRBD2. Germline values: CDR1 LGHNA, CDR2 YNFKEQ. This CDR3 is built from 18 residues. J lost 4 bases, V lost 1 base, and 13 bases had no gene match. The CDR3 region has the DNA TGTGCCAGCAGCCAAGTGGGTAACGGCGGGGGACCTTACAATGAGCAGTTCTTC. Translating gives CASSQVGNGGGPYNEQFF.

The chain recombines TRBV11-2 with TRBJ2-3, with 9 bases identical to TRBD2. The trim removed 5 bases at V and 1 base at J, leaving 4 bases unmatched. CDR3 length: 15 amino acids. Germline values: CDR1 SGHAT, CDR2 FQNNGV. CDR3 region: CASSRAGGGTDTQYF. DNA for the CDR3: TGTGCCAGCAGCCGCGCGGGGGGGGGCACAGATACGCAGTATTTT.

The chain employs TRBV9 and TRBJ2-1; 13 positions match TRBD2. In germline, CDR1 is SGDLS, CDR2 YYNGEE. This CDR3 spans 20 amino acids. Trimming took 2 bases from V and 0 from J; bases not matched to a gene: 11. CDR3 protein: CASSVRLAGGPLSSYNEQFF. The CDR3 DNA is TGTGCCAGCAGCGTCAGACTAGCGGGGGGCCCTCTGAGCTCCTACAATGAGCAGTTCTTC.

The chain uses TRBV27 and TRBJ2-7, with 9 nucleotides matching TRBD1. The CDR3 has 14 residues. V trimming: 5 bases; J trimming: 5 bases; junction bases outside the gene matches: 7. The germline CDR1 and CDR2 sequences are MNHEY and SMNVEV (reference sequence). CDR3 nucleotides: TGTGCCAGCAGTACCGGGACAGGGCTCCACGAGCAGTACTTC. Translated, it gives CASSTGTGLHEQYF.

The chain carries TRBV7-2 and TRBJ2-3; 8 bases line up with TRBD2. With V trimmed by 4 bases and J by 4 bases, 7 bases remained unmatched. In germline, CDR1 is SGHTA, CDR2 FQGNSA. The CDR3 has 15 residues. The CDR3 region is CASSSRTSRPDTQYF. As DNA, the CDR3 is TGTGCCAGCAGCTCTCGGACTAGCCGCCCAGATACGCAGTATTTT.

This chain links TRBV5-1 with TRBJ1-1; TRBD1 matches 11 bases. Germline assignment: CDR1 SGHRS and CDR2 YFSETQ. V dropped 0 bases and J dropped 4; count of bases not matched to a gene: 2. The CDR3 totals 15 residues. The CDR3 DNA follows: TGCGCCAGCAGCTTGGAGGGGACAGGGGGCACTGAAGCTTTCTTT. Translated, it gives CASSLEGTGGTEAFF.

The genes are TRBV30 and TRBJ1-2; D might be TRBD1 (5 bases). CDR3 size: 14 residues. V gave up 4 bases and J gave up 8 bases, with 20 bases separating them. Germline CDR1 is GTSNPN and CDR2 is SVGIG (reference sequence). The CDR3 loop is CAWTYRPAGPGYTF. CDR3 nucleotide sequence: TGTGCCTGGACCTACCGCCCGGCGGGGCCCGGCTACACCTTC.

The chain links TRBV19 to TRBJ2-2, with TRBD1 identical over 11 bases. Germline CDR1 LNHDA, CDR2 SQIVND (reference sequence). Trimming removed 0 bases from V and 7 bases from J; junction bases left unmatched: 4. This CDR3 has 16 amino acids. The CDR3 DNA reads TGTGCCAGTAGTATAGAAGGACAGGGGGCGGACGGGGAGCTGTTTTTT. This gives the protein CASSIEGQGADGELFF. Combining the CDR3 with reference TRBV19 and TRBJ2-2 gives the whole variable domain DGGITQSPKYLFRKEGQNVTLSCEQNLNHDAMYWYRQDPGQGLRLIYYSQIVNDFQKGDIAEGYSVSREKKESFPLTVTSAQKNPTAFYLCASSIEGQGADGELFFGEGSRLTVL.

The gene calls are TRBV7-2 and TRBJ1-2; 7 bases agree with TRBD1. Germline V gene data show CDR1 as SGHTA and CDR2 as FQGNSA. Losses at the gene ends were 3 bases for V and 8 bases for J; bases not matched to a gene: 6. The CDR3 consists of 13 residues. The CDR3 is CASSFGQEEGYTF. In DNA form, the CDR3 reads TGTGCCAGCAGCTTCGGACAGGAGGAGGGCTACACCTTC.